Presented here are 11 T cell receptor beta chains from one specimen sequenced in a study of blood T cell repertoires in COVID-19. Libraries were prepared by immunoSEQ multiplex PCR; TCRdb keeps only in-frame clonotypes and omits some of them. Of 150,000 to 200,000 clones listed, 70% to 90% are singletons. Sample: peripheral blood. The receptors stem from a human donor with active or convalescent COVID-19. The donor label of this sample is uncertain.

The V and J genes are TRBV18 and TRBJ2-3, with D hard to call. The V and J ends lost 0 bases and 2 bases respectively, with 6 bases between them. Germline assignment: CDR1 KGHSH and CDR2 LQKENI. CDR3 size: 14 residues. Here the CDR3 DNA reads TGTGCCAGCTCACCACCGACTGTCACAGATACGCAGTATTTT. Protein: CASSPPTVTDTQYF.

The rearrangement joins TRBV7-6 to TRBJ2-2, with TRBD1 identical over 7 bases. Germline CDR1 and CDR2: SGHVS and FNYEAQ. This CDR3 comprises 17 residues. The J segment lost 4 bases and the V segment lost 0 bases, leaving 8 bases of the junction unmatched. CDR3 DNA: TGTGCCAGCAGCTTAGCGCAGGGGGTCGGCGGCACCGGGGAGCTGTTTTTT. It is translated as CASSLAQGVGGTGELFF.

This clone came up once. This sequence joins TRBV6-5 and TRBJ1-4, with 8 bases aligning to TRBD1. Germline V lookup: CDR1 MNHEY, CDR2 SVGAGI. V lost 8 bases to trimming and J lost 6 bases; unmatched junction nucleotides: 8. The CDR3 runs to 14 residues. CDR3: CASRSGGGDEKLFF. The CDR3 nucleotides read TGTGCCAGCCGCTCAGGGGGCGGGGATGAAAAACTGTTTTTT.

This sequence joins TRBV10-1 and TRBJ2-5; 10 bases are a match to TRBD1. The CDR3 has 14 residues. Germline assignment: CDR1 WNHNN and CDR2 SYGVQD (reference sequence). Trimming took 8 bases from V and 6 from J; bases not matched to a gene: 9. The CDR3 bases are TGCGCCAGCGTAGACAGGGGGCCCGAGAAGACCCAGTACTTC. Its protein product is CASVDRGPEKTQYF.

DNA of the CDR3: TGTGCCAGTAGTACCCACAAGGAGCTCACTGGCTACACCTTC. Encoded protein: CASSTHKELTGYTF. V is TRBV19 and J is TRBJ1-2; D is uncertain. CDR3 size: 14 residues. Deletions cut 4 bases from V and 7 bases from J, with 16 bases between. Germline V gene lookup returns CDR1 LNHDA and CDR2 SQIVND (reference sequence). Full variable domain (remainder filled in from reference TRBV19 and TRBJ1-2): DGGITQSPKYLFRKEGQNVTLSCEQNLNHDAMYWYRQDPGQGLRLIYYSQIVNDFQKGDIAEGYSVSREKKESFPLTVTSAQKNPTAFYLCASSTHKELTGYTFGSGTRLTVV.

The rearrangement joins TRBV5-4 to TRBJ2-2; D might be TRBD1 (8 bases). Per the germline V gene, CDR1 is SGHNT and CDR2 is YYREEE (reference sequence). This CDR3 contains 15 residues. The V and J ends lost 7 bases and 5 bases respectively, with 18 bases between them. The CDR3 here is CASRQRDRKTGELFF. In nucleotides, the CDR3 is TGTGCCAGCCGGCAGCGGGACAGGAAGACCGGGGAGCTGTTTTTT.

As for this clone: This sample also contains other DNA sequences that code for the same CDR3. The CDR3 loop is CASSLDRDTQYF. The CDR3 DNA is TGTGCCAGCAGCTTGGACAGGGATACGCAGTATTTT. The J gene is TRBJ2-3, the V gene TRBV5-4; D possibly corresponds to TRBD1 (5 bases). The length of the CDR3 is 12 residues. V lost 0 bases, J lost 6 bases, and 5 bases lay in between. Looked up from germline, CDR1 is SGHNT and CDR2 is YYREEE (reference sequence).

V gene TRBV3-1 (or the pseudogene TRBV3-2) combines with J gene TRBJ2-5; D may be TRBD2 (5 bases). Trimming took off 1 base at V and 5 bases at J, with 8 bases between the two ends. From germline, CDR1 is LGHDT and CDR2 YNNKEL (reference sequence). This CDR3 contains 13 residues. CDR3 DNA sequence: TGTGCCAGCAGCCAAGGGGAGAGGGAGACCCAGTACTTC. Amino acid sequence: CASSQGERETQYF.

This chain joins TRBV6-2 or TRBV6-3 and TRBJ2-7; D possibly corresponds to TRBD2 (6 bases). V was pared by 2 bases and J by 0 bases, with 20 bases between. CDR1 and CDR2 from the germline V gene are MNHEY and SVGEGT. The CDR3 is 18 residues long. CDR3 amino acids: CASSYVSGDGGISYEQYF. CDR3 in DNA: TGTGCCAGCAGTTACGTATCGGGGGACGGCGGGATCTCCTACGAGCAGTACTTC.

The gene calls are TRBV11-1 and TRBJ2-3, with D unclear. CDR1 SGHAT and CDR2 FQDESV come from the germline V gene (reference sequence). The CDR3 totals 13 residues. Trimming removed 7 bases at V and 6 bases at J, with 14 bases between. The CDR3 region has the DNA TGTGCCAGCACTCAAACCGTGCAGGATACGCAGTATTTT. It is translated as CASTQTVQDTQYF.

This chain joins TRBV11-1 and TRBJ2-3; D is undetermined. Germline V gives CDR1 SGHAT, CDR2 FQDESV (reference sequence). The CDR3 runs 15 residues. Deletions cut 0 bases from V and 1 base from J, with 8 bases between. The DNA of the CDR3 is TGTGCCAGCAGCTTAGCGCGGAGCGGCACAGATACGCAGTATTTT. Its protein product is CASSLARSGTDTQYF.